The clone carrying this T cell receptor beta chain has just a few counts. Its antigen remains unknown. This CDR3 has 13 residues. J was trimmed by 4 bases and V by 3 bases; bases with no gene match: 2. CDR1 SGHNT and CDR2 YYREEE come from the germline V gene (reference sequence). Tagging with unique molecular identifiers was a feature of the TCR beta cDNA libraries. It was from approximately 0.91 to 9.4 million T cells that approximately 500,000 cDNA molecules came. Each CDR3 protein gets one entry after TCRdb re-called the PCR reads with MiXCR. Here the sample spans hundreds of thousands of distinct CDR3 sequences, 55% to 60% being singletons. This specimen belongs to a study of post-analysis software for immune sequencing data. About the study: Patients with relapsing-remitting, secondary progressive and progressive-relapsing multiple sclerosis courses were all represented.

Overall study findings and caveats: The F measure placed samples prepared in the same batch into strongly shared clusters. Patients with multiple sclerosis recorded significantly lower normalized Chao1 diversity than controls, the study found. Higher frequency in patients than in controls was seen for roughly five TRBV segments, with TRBV5-6, TRBV5-1 and TRBV20-1 among them.

The receptor was derived from a girl aged 2-10 years with multiple sclerosis. V and J are TRBV5-4 and TRBJ1-1, with TRBD1 matching over 8 bases. Source material: blood. CDR3 region: CASSSTGGTEAFF. DNA for the CDR3: TGTGCCAGCAGCTCTACAGGGGGCACTGAAGCTTTCTTT.